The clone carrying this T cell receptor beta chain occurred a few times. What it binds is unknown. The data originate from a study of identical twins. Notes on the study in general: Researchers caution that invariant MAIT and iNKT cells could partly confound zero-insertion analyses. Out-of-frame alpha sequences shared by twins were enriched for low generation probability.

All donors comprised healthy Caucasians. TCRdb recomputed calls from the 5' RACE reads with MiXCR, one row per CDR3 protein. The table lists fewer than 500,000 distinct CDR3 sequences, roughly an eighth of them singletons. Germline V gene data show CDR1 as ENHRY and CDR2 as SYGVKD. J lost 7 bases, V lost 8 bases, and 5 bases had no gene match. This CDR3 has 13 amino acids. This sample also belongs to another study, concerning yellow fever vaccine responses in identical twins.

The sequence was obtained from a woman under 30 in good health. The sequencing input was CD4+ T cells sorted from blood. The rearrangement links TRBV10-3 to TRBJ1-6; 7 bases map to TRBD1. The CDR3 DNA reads TGTGCCATCCGTCAGGGGGAGAATTCACCCCTCCACTTT. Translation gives CAIRQGENSPLHF.